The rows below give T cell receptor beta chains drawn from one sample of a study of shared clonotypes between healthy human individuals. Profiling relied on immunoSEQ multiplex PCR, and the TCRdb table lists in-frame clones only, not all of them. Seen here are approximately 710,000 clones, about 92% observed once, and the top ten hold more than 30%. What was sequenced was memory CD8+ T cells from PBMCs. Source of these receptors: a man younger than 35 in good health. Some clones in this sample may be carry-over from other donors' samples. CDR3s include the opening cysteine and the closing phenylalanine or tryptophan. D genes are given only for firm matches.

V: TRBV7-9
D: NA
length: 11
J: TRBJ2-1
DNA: TGTGCCAGCAGCTATCCCCAAGCTCAGTTCTTC
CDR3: CASSYPQAQFF

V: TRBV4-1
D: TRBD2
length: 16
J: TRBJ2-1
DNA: TGCGCCAGCAGCGAGGCTTGGACTAGCGGGAGAGATGAGCAGTTCTTC
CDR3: CASSEAWTSGRDEQFF

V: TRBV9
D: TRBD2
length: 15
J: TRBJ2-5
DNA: TGTGCCAGCAGCGTAGGTAGCGGGGCTCAAGAGACCCAGTACTTC
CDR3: CASSVGSGAQETQYF

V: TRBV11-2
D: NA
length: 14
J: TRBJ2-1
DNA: TGTGCCAGCAGCTTAGGACTCGGTGCGGCCACGGAGTTCTTC
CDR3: CASSLGLGAATEFF

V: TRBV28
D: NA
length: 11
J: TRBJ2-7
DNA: TGTGCCAGCAGTCGAGGCTACGAGCAGTACTTC
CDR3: CASSRGYEQYF

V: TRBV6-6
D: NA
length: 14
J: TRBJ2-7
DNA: TGTGCCAGCAGTCCCCGGCGGAGCTCCTACGAGCAGTACTTC
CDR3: CASSPRRSSYEQYF

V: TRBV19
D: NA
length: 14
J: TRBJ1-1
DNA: TGTGCCAGTAGAGACCTATCCGTGAACACTGAAGCTTTCTTT
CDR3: CASRDLSVNTEAFF

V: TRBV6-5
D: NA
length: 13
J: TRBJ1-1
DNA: TGTGCCAGCAGCCCCTCGCCCATACTTGAAGCTTTCTTT
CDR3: CASSPSPILEAFF

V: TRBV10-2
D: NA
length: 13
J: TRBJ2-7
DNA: TGCGCCAGCAGTGAAAGGGGTTCCTACGAGCAGTACTTC
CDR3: CASSERGSYEQYF

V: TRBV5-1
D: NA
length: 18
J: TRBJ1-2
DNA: TGCGCCAGCAGCTTGTTCCCCCCCAGGTCAGAGGCTAACTATGGCTACACCTTC
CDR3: CASSLFPPRSEANYGYTF

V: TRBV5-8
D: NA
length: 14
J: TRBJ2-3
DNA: TGTGCCAGCAGCTGGTTGAGATCCACAGATACGCAGTATTTT
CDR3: CASSWLRSTDTQYF

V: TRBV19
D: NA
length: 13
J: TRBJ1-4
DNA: TGTGCCAGTAGTCTGAGAACTAATGAAAAACTGTTTTTT
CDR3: CASSLRTNEKLFF

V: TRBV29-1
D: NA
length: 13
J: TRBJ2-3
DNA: TGCAGCGTTGATCCCCTAGGCCGCGATACGCAGTATTTT
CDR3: CSVDPLGRDTQYF

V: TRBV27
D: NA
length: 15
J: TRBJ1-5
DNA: TGTGCCAGCAGTTTTCAGGGGCCAGTCAATCAGCCCCAGCATTTT
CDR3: CASSFQGPVNQPQHF

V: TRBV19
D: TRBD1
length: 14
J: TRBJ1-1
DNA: TGTGCCAGTAGTACCTGGACAGGGGGCGGCGAAGCTTTCTTT
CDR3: CASSTWTGGGEAFF

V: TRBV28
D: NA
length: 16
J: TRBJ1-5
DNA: TGTGCCAGCAGTTTACTAGCGACAGGCAGGGGTGGGCCCCAGCATTTT
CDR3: CASSLLATGRGGPQHF

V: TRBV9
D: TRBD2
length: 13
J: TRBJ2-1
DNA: TGTGCCAGCAGCGTAGGTAGCGGGAGCTGGCAGTTCTTC
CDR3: CASSVGSGSWQFF

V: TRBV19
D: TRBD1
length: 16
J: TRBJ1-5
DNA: TGTGCCAGTAGTATAGGGACAGGGCTTCTAAATCAGCCCCAGCATTTT
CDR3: CASSIGTGLLNQPQHF

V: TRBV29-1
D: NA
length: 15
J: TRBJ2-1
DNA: TGCAGCGTTGAAGCAGGGCAGGCCTCCTACAATGAGCAGTTCTTC
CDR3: CSVEAGQASYNEQFF

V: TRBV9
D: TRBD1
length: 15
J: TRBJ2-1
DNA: TGTGCCAGCAGCGCGGGGACAGGGGTTGTCTATGAGCAGTTCTTC
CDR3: CASSAGTGVVYEQFF

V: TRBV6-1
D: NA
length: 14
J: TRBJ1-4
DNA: TGTGCCAGCAGTGGGTTACAGCTCAATGAAAAACTGTTTTTT
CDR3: CASSGLQLNEKLFF

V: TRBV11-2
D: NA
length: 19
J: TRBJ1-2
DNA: TGTGCCAGCAGCTTAGAGATTTCCATGGGGGGACACTTGAACTATGGCTACACCTTC
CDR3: CASSLEISMGGHLNYGYTF

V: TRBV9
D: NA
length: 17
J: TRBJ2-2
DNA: TGTGCCAGCAGCGTAGCCCCGACTAGGGCTAACACCGGGGAGCTGTTTTTT
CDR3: CASSVAPTRANTGELFF

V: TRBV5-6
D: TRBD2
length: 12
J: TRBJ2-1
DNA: TGTGCCAGCAGCTTTACTAGCGCCGAGCAGTTCTTC
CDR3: CASSFTSAEQFF

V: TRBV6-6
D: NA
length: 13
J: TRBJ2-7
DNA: TGTGCCAGCATTGGAGGGGGCTCGTACGAGCAGTACTTC
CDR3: CASIGGGSYEQYF